There are a few counts of the clone carrying this T cell receptor (beta chain). The study extracted blood RNA from unsorted whole blood and also extracted germline DNA. These data are taken from a study of tumor-infiltrating lymphocytes in primary liver carcinoma. The authors made TCR beta cDNA from approximately 490 ng total RNA with a constant-region primer. ARM-PCR was slightly modified, and three nested multiplex PCR rounds with it gave rise to the TCR beta libraries. The study ran its first two PCR rounds for nine to ten cycles each, using TRBV1-TRBV30 forward primers and a C-beta reverse primer. TCRdb passed the multiplex PCR reads through MiXCR, listing each CDR3 protein once. The sample contains 300,000 to 400,000 distinct CDR3 sequences, almost 65% of which appear only once. The CDR3 totals 15 residues. Germline values: CDR1 SGHRS, CDR2 YFSETQ. V gave up 1 base and J gave up 3 bases, with 10 bases separating them.

The rearrangement uses TRBV5-1 and TRBJ2-2, with a weak D call TRBD1 (5 bases). The specimen sequenced was peripheral blood. This sequence originates from a man aged 35-49 years with primary liver carcinoma and hepatitis B virus infection. The CDR3 spells CASSLSARDTGELFF. The CDR3 nucleotides read TGCGCCAGCAGCTTGTCGGCCAGGGACACCGGGGAGCTGTTTTTT. The variable domain in full, with the rest retrieved from reference TRBV5-1 and TRBJ2-2, is KAGVTQTPRYLIKTRGQQVTLSCSPISGHRSVSWYQQTPGQGLQFLFEYFSETQRNKGNFPGRFSGRQFSNSRSEMNVSTLELGDSALYLCASSLSARDTGELFFGEGSRLTVL.